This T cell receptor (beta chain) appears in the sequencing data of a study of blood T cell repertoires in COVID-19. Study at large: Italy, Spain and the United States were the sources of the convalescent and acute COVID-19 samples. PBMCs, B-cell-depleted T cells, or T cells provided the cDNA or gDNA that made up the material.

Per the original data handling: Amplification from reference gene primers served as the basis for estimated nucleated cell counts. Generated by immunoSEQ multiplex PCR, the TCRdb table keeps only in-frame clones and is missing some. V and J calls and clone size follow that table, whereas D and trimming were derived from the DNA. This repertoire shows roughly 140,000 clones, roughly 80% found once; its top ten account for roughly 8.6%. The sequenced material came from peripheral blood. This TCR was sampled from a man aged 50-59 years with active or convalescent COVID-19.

The CDR3 nucleotides read TGCGCCAGCAGCTTGAGTCAGGGCTATGGCTACACCTTC. The encoded protein is CASSLSQGYGYTF. The V call is TRBV5-1, the J call TRBJ1-2; D possibly corresponds to TRBD1 (5 bases). V dropped 1 base and J dropped 4 bases, with 8 bases sitting between them. Germline V CDR1 and CDR2: SGHRS, YFSETQ. The CDR3 covers 13 residues.